This entry lists 29 T cell receptor beta chains sequenced from one sample in a study of T cells in Graves' hyperthyroidism and ophthalmopathy. TCR beta CDR3 regions were amplified from RNA transcripts. Using the HTBI primer set, a first-round RT-PCR was run on the TCR CDR3. Using its own MiXCR run on the multiplex PCR reads, TCRdb lists one record per CDR3 protein. The table has hundreds of thousands of distinct CDR3 sequences, about 22% seen once. Sequencing used blood. Receptor source: a woman between 70 and 85 years old with Graves' ophthalmopathy.

In this sample, this clonotype turned up a few times. V gene TRBV3-1 combines with J gene TRBJ2-5, with D perhaps TRBD1 or TRBD2 (6 bases each). The CDR3 is 15 residues long. Germline-derived CDR1 and CDR2 are LGHDT and YNNKEL (reference sequence). V shed 4 bases and J shed 5 bases, with 17 bases lying between them. The CDR3 reads CASSRSLGGGETQYF. Here the CDR3 DNA reads TGTGCCAGCAGCCGGTCCTTGGGGGGCGGGGAGACCCAGTACTTC.

This clonotype was seen a handful of times. This chain connects TRBV7-8 to TRBJ2-7; 9 bases match TRBD1. Per germline, CDR1 SGHVS and CDR2 FQNEAQ. V shed 5 bases and J 4 bases; nucleotides not matched to a gene: 6. This CDR3 is built from 14 residues. In DNA form, the CDR3 reads TGTGCCAGCAGCACACCGGGACAGGGATACGAGCAGTACTTC. Protein: CASSTPGQGYEQYF.

This clonotype was detected a few times. This chain uses TRBV20-1 with TRBJ1-2; no clear D. The germline V gene encodes CDR1 DFQATT and CDR2 SNEGSKA (reference sequence). Trimming shortened V by 1 base and J by 5 bases, and 8 bases separated the two germline ends. This CDR3 has 12 amino acids. The CDR3 reads CSARALRYGYTF. CDR3 bases: TGCAGTGCTAGAGCCCTGCGGTATGGCTACACCTTC.

This clonotype was counted between two and nine times. The rearrangement links TRBV6-2 or TRBV6-3 to TRBJ2-1; 11 nucleotides agree with TRBD2. J lost 7 bases, V lost 2 bases, and 7 bases had no gene match. CDR1 is MNHEY, CDR2 SVGEGT, per germline. This CDR3 contains 16 residues. CDR3 region: CASSYIGTSGRNEQFF. CDR3 bases: TGTGCCAGCAGTTACATCGGAACTAGCGGGAGAAATGAGCAGTTCTTC.

The sample holds a few counts of this clonotype. This chain joins TRBV28 and TRBJ2-2; no definite D call. CDR1 MDHEN and CDR2 SYDVKM come from the germline V gene. The CDR3 has 15 residues. Deletions cut 7 bases from V and 0 bases from J, with 12 bases between. CDR3 sequence (DNA): TGTGCCAGCATTACTCGGAGAGCGAACACCGGGGAGCTGTTTTTT. This gives the protein CASITRRANTGELFF.

The chain joins TRBV20-1 to TRBJ2-7; no firm D call. The V gene lost 3 bases and the J gene lost 3 bases, with 9 bases spanning the gap. The CDR3 runs 12 residues. Germline loops: CDR1 DFQATT, CDR2 SNEGSKA (reference sequence). For the CDR3, the DNA is TGCAGTGCTAGCATTGGCGGCTACGAGCAGTACTTC. This encodes CSASIGGYEQYF.

This clonotype was recorded only once. The V and J genes are TRBV27 and TRBJ1-5; 7 bases fit TRBD1. The CDR3 contains 17 residues. CDR1 is MNHEY and CDR2 is SMNVEV in the germline V gene (reference sequence). V lost 5 bases to trimming and J lost 0 bases; unmatched junction nucleotides: 10. This CDR3 reads CASSHKPTGYSNQPQHF. The CDR3 DNA is TGTGCCAGCAGTCATAAACCGACAGGGTATAGCAATCAGCCCCAGCATTTT.

Comment on this clonotype: A clone one base away is much larger, so this may be a read error. This chain joins TRBV5-5 and TRBJ2-3, with D maybe TRBD2 (5 bases). The CDR3 has 15 amino acids. Germline V CDR1 and CDR2: SGHKS, YYEKEE (reference sequence). CDR3 nucleotide sequence: TGTGCCAGCAGCTTGGCGGACTCTTCCACAGATACGCAGTGTTTT. This encodes CASSLADSSTDTQCF.

This clonotype was found a few times. CDR3 nucleotides: TGTGCCAGCAGCATTAATGTGCCTCCGGGACAGGGATTCCAGCCCCAGCATTTT. It specifies CASSINVPPGQGFQPQHF. The chain is built from TRBV28 and TRBJ1-5, with 9 positions matching TRBD1. Germline-derived CDR1 and CDR2 are MDHEN and SYDVKM. The CDR3 sequence is 18 residues long. After removal of 6 bases from V and 7 bases from J, the junction contained 19 bases not matched to a gene.

The chain uses TRBV20-1 and TRBJ2-4, with 7 bases that match TRBD2. The CDR3 loop spans 14 amino acids. Trimming cost V 5 bases and J 0 bases; bases outside gene matches: 4. Germline lookup yields CDR1 DFQATT and CDR2 SNEGSKA (reference sequence). The chain's CDR3 is CSAGSGVAKNIQYF. The CDR3 coding sequence is TGCAGTGCTGGGAGCGGGGTAGCCAAAAACATTCAGTACTTC.

This clonotype has a handful of counts. The chain employs TRBV20-1 and TRBJ1-6; D not certain. Between the trimmed V and J ends, which lost 0 bases and 10 bases, there was a span of 10 bases. CDR1 and CDR2 (germline): DFQATT, SNEGSKA (reference sequence). This CDR3 is built from 13 residues. DNA for the CDR3: TGCAGTGCTAGAGATCAGGAGGGCTCACCCCTCCACTTT. This encodes CSARDQEGSPLHF.

V usage is TRBV7-2 and J usage is TRBJ1-2, with D uncertain. The CDR3 sequence is 17 residues long. Deletions cut 0 bases from V and 4 bases from J, with 18 bases between. CDR1 and CDR2 from the germline V gene are SGHTA and FQGNSA. In DNA form, the CDR3 reads TGTGCCAGCAGCTTAGCTGGCTTGGCCGTCCAGCGCTATGGCTACACCTTC. This encodes CASSLAGLAVQRYGYTF.

This clonotype is medium-sized in the sample. The chain has TRBV27 and TRBJ1-1; D not certain. V lost 0 bases to trimming and J lost 4 bases, with 9 bases between them. The germline CDR1 and CDR2 sequences are MNHEY and SMNVEV (reference sequence). The CDR3 runs to 14 residues. For the CDR3, the DNA is TGTGCCAGCAGTTTATCTGAGGTGGGCACTGAAGCTTTCTTT. Its protein product is CASSLSEVGTEAFF.

This clonotype was detected a few times. The rearrangement links TRBV28 to TRBJ2-7; D is undetermined. Germline loops: CDR1 MDHEN, CDR2 SYDVKM. Deletions cut 2 bases from V and 5 bases from J, with 10 bases between. The CDR3 is made up of 13 amino acids. CDR3 residues: CASSLRFPHEQYF. The CDR3 DNA reads TGTGCCAGCAGTTTAAGGTTTCCCCACGAGCAGTACTTC.

This clonotype was counted only a few times. The chain's CDR3 is CASSLAGLGRNEQFF. The CDR3 DNA sequence: TGTGCCAGCAGCTTAGCTGGGCTAGGAAGAAATGAGCAGTTCTTC. The chain uses TRBV7-2 and TRBJ2-1; no reliable D call. V dropped 0 bases and J dropped 7 bases, with 13 bases sitting between them. The CDR3 runs to 15 residues. In germline, CDR1 is SGHTA, CDR2 FQGNSA.

A single count supports this clonotype. The chain uses TRBV12-5 and TRBJ2-5; D is unclear. This CDR3 is built from 18 residues. CDR1 and CDR2 (germline): LGHNT, FRNRAP. The V gene lost 1 base and the J gene lost 6 bases, with 24 bases spanning the gap. Written as DNA, the CDR3 is TGTGCTAGTGGTTTGGACGGCCTGAAAACTGAGGTAGTGAAGACCCAGTACTTC. Amino acid sequence: CASGLDGLKTEVVKTQYF.

The chain uses TRBV7-2 and TRBJ2-7; D perhaps matches TRBD2 (7 bases). V lost 2 bases, J lost 3 bases, and 23 bases lay in between. In germline, CDR1 is SGHTA, CDR2 FQGNSA. CDR3 length equals 18 residues. In DNA form, the CDR3 reads TGTGCCAGCAGCTTAAGGGGGATCTCTAGCGGTATATACTACGAGCAGTACTTC. Translated: CASSLRGISSGIYYEQYF.

This clonotype was seen many times. The rearrangement joins TRBV10-3 to TRBJ2-1, with D possibly TRBD2 on 6 matching bases. This CDR3 region has 15 residues. The germline V gene encodes CDR1 ENHRY and CDR2 SYGVKD. The ends were cut back, 2 bases at V and 0 bases at J, with 8 bases in the middle. Here the CDR3 DNA reads TGTGCCATCAGTGAGGACGGGAGCTCCTACAATGAGCAGTTCTTC. Protein sequence: CAISEDGSSYNEQFF.

This sequence joins TRBV6-1 and TRBJ2-7; TRBD1 might be the D (6 bases). Looked up from germline, CDR1 is MNHNS and CDR2 is SASEGT. This CDR3 region has 14 residues. Trimming shortened V by 5 bases and J by 1 base, and 12 bases separated the two germline ends. The CDR3 sequence: CASSKTGNSYEQYF. The CDR3 bases are TGTGCCAGCAGTAAAACAGGGAATTCCTACGAGCAGTACTTC.

The V gene is TRBV29-1, the J gene TRBJ2-7, with 8 bases aligning to TRBD1. This CDR3 is built from 16 residues. The ends lost 0 bases at V and 5 bases at J; junction bases unmatched: 12. The germline gives CDR1 SQVTM, CDR2 ANQGSEA. The CDR3 here is CSVEDAVGQGANEQYF. Here the CDR3 DNA reads TGCAGCGTTGAAGATGCCGTAGGTCAGGGGGCGAACGAGCAGTACTTC.

The chain links TRBV29-1 to TRBJ2-7; 9 positions agree with TRBD1. CDR3 length: 13 residues. Unmatched junction bases numbered 9, after V lost 6 bases and J lost 6 bases. CDR1 and CDR2 (germline): SQVTM, ANQGSEA. DNA for the CDR3: TGCAGCGTAGCACAGGGGGCGAGGGTCGAGCAGTACTTC. It translates to CSVAQGARVEQYF.

This clonotype was found a few times. The CDR3 DNA reads as TGTGCACCCCGGAGAAGTAAAAGCTTCTGGAGAAAACTGTTTTTT. Its protein product is CAPRRSKSFWRKLFF. The chain has TRBV2 and TRBJ1-4; D gene unclear. The CDR3 totals 15 residues. Germline V gene data show CDR1 as SNHLY and CDR2 as FYNNEI.

This clonotype was seen a handful of times. This chain joins TRBV29-1 and TRBJ1-1; no firm D call. The V end lost 4 bases, the J end lost 4 bases, and 7 bases lay between the germline ends. Germline CDR1 and CDR2: SQVTM and ANQGSEA. The CDR3 consists of 11 residues. The CDR3 DNA follows: TGCAGCGTTGTGCTGGGCACTGAAGCTTTCTTT. This translates into CSVVLGTEAFF.

The rearrangement joins TRBV6-1 to TRBJ2-7; 11 bases are a match to TRBD2. Germline V gives CDR1 MNHNS, CDR2 SASEGT. V lost 9 bases, J lost 3 bases, and 10 bases stayed unmatched. CDR3 length: 15 amino acids. CDR3 nucleotide sequence: TGTGCCAGTGCCCGAGGGGGGACTAGCGGCTACGAGCAGTACTTC. Amino acid sequence: CASARGGTSGYEQYF.

J is TRBJ2-3 and V is TRBV29-1, with 8 positions matching TRBD1. Unmatched junction bases numbered 5, after V lost 8 bases and J lost 4 bases. This CDR3 region has 12 residues. Germline CDR1 SQVTM, CDR2 ANQGSEA. CDR3 sequence: CSHDRGADTQYF. CDR3 nucleotide sequence: TGCAGCCACGACAGGGGCGCAGATACGCAGTATTTT.

This clonotype came up a few times. The V gene is TRBV29-1, the J gene TRBJ1-5, with 7 bases identical to TRBD1. The V gene's germline CDR1 is SQVTM and CDR2 ANQGSEA. V lost 6 bases to trimming and J lost 3 bases; unmatched junction nucleotides: 5. CDR3 length equals 13 residues. The CDR3 protein is CSVRTGLNQPQHF. CDR3 bases: TGCAGCGTGCGGACAGGCCTCAATCAGCCCCAGCATTTT.

This clonotype has only a few counts. The CDR3 is CAISESDGRAGGGELFF. CDR3 nucleotides: TGTGCCATCAGTGAGTCGGACGGGAGGGCCGGAGGCGGGGAGCTGTTTTTT. V is TRBV10-3 and J is TRBJ2-2, with 8 positions matching TRBD2. The CDR3 is made up of 17 amino acids. Germline V CDR1 and CDR2: ENHRY, SYGVKD. Trimming at V came to 0 bases and at J to 7 bases, leaving 10 bases not matched to a gene.

The table lists this clonotype with a few counts. J is TRBJ1-5 and V is TRBV7-2, with D unresolved. CDR1 and CDR2 from the germline V gene are SGHTA and FQGNSA. V was trimmed by 2 bases and J by 2 bases, leaving 16 bases between them. The CDR3 spans 17 residues. The CDR3 protein is CASSLRFSGPRNQPQHF. The DNA for the CDR3 is TGTGCCAGCAGCTTAAGGTTTAGTGGACCACGCAATCAGCCCCAGCATTTT.

The chain carries TRBV7-6 and TRBJ2-1, with D perhaps matching TRBD2 (6 bases). Germline assignment: CDR1 SGHVS and CDR2 FNYEAQ. V was cut by 4 bases and J by 4 bases, with 11 bases left in between. This CDR3 is built from 14 residues. CDR3 loop: CASSSPGLYNEQFF. The CDR3 coding sequence is TGTGCCAGCAGCTCTCCGGGACTTTACAATGAGCAGTTCTTC.